This T cell receptor beta chain was sequenced in a study of shared clonotypes between healthy human individuals. The germline CDR1 and CDR2 sequences are GTSNPN and SVGIG (reference sequence). The ends lost 0 bases at V and 0 bases at J; junction bases unmatched: 6. The CDR3 is 16 amino acids. Measured with immunoSEQ multiplex PCR; TCRdb has only the in-frame clones, and not every one. This sample has about 560,000 clones, with roughly 79% found just once. The receptor was derived from a woman aged 40 to 50 in good health. Some clones in this sample may be carry-over from other donors' samples. Sample: PBMCs. This chain connects TRBV30 to TRBJ2-7; 9 bases map to TRBD2. In nucleotides, the CDR3 is TGTGCCTGGAGTGTACCCCATAGCGGGAGCTCCTACGAGCAGTACTTC. This sequence encodes CAWSVPHSGSSYEQYF.